This record concerns one T cell receptor beta chain sequence. Its target is unknown. Germline-derived CDR1 and CDR2 are GTSNPN and SVGIG (reference sequence). Trimming pared 8 bases from V and 10 bases from J, leaving 18 bases between. This CDR3 is built from 13 residues. The sample originates from a study of cytomegalovirus exposure and HLA in healthy donors. General study results and limits: Researchers counted 180 or so TCR beta chains as cytomegalovirus-associated. As a later analysis showed, several of the most significant clusters appeared to be linked to common viral pathogens. Confirmation in vitro established that three CMV-associated chains were specific for CMV antigens.

13 Jbeta primers and 60 Vbeta primers were used for the PCR. Original methodology: In a later analysis, 80 million to 100 million unique TCR beta chains included roughly 11 million shared by two or more donors. This table comes from immunoSEQ multiplex PCR, and its TCRdb copy is limited to in-frame clones, with some not included. The V and J calls and clone size are taken from that table; D and trimming were inferred from the DNA. The sample consists of 200,000 or so clones, 84% of them appearing once. The sample was PBMCs. This rearrangement joins TRBV30 to TRBJ1-6; TRBD1 might be the D (6 bases). The clonotype was recovered from a boy between 10 and 17 years old in good health and CMV-seronegative. The CDR3 DNA sequence: TGTGCCGGGACAACAGGGCTAGGCTCACCCCTCCACTTT. It encodes CAGTTGLGSPLHF.